These 24 T cell receptor beta chains came from one sample sequenced in a study of T-cell reconstitution after alpha-beta-depleted transplantation in children. Preparation of the TCRbeta library was carried out with unique molecular identifiers. TCRdb used MiXCR to reprocess the PCR reads, holding one entry per CDR3 protein. The sample carries more than 90,000 distinct CDR3 sequences, roughly 8.4% recorded once. The sample was PBMCs from the stem cell graft donor, taken from the stem cell graft. These receptors were collected from a human donor who donated a stem cell graft to a child with congenital amegakaryocytic thrombocytopenia.

This clonotype was recorded at least ten times. The chain links TRBV6-1 to TRBJ2-7, with D possibly matching TRBD2 (6 bases). CDR3 length: 15 residues. Trimming removed 7 bases from V and 0 bases from J, with 16 bases in between. Germline CDR1 is MNHNS and CDR2 is SASEGT. CDR3 DNA sequence: TGTGCCAGCATTCCTGGGGCGGGGAGCTCCTACGAGCAGTACTTC. Translating it yields CASIPGAGSSYEQYF.

There are many counts of this clonotype. The rearrangement uses TRBV3-1 and TRBJ2-5; D is undetermined. Trimming removed 4 bases at V and 1 base at J, with 16 bases between. Germline V gene lookup returns CDR1 LGHDT and CDR2 YNNKEL (reference sequence). The CDR3 covers 16 residues. The CDR3 sequence: CASSPSPSLLQETQYF. DNA for the CDR3: TGTGCCAGCAGCCCCAGCCCGTCACTTCTCCAAGAGACCCAGTACTTC.

This clonotype has at least ten counts. The chain is built from TRBV5-1 and TRBJ2-3, with D tentatively TRBD1 (6 bases). The CDR3 runs 14 residues. Per the germline V gene, CDR1 is SGHRS and CDR2 is YFSETQ. The germline V and J ends were trimmed by 3 bases and 1 base, with 9 bases remaining between them. Written as DNA, the CDR3 is TGCGCCAGCAGCTCGGGACACGGCACAGATACGCAGTATTTT. Its protein is CASSSGHGTDTQYF.

This clonotype was seen at least ten times. V and J are TRBV20-1 and TRBJ2-3, with TRBD2 matching over 8 bases. Trimming cost V 3 bases and J 1 base; bases outside gene matches: 6. This CDR3 has 15 amino acids. Germline V gives CDR1 DFQATT, CDR2 SNEGSKA (reference sequence). CDR3 residues: CSASRLAGRTDTQYF. In DNA form, the CDR3 reads TGCAGTGCTAGTCGCTTAGCGGGGCGCACAGATACGCAGTATTTT.

This clonotype was observed at least ten times. V and J are TRBV5-1 and TRBJ2-7, with a possible D match to TRBD1 (6 bases). The V gene's germline CDR1 is SGHRS and CDR2 YFSETQ. CDR3 length: 13 amino acids. V gave up 1 base and J gave up 3 bases, with 8 bases separating them. DNA of the CDR3: TGCGCCAGCAGCTTGCAACAGGGCTACGAGCAGTACTTC. Translating gives CASSLQQGYEQYF.

This clonotype was found many times. The CDR3 protein is CAISRGDSAVGNQPQHF. The CDR3 DNA reads TGTGCCATCAGTCGAGGTGATTCGGCCGTTGGCAATCAGCCCCAGCATTTT. The V call is TRBV10-3, the J call TRBJ1-5; D is unresolved. This CDR3 has 17 residues. Trimming removed 5 bases at V and 2 bases at J, with 19 bases between. Germline V gene data show CDR1 as ENHRY and CDR2 as SYGVKD.

There are many counts of this clonotype. The chain uses TRBV3-1 and TRBJ2-5; TRBD1 matches at 7 bases. Looked up from germline, CDR1 is LGHDT and CDR2 is YNNKEL (reference sequence). The J segment lost 3 bases and the V segment lost 1 base, leaving 5 bases of the junction unmatched. The CDR3 is 15 amino acids. The CDR3 DNA sequence: TGTGCCAGCAGCCAAGCGACCGGGACAGAAGAGACCCAGTACTTC. Residues: CASSQATGTEETQYF.

The table lists this clonotype with a few counts. The chain employs TRBV12-3 or TRBV12-4 and TRBJ2-2, with TRBD2 identical over 11 bases. After removal of 6 bases from V and 7 bases from J, the junction contained 16 bases not matched to a gene. The CDR3 sequence is 18 residues long. CDR3 DNA: TGTGCCAGCAGAACCCGTAACGTGACTAGCGGGACTATCGGGGAGCTGTTTTTT. Encoded protein: CASRTRNVTSGTIGELFF.

This clonotype was detected many times. V gene TRBV11-2 combines with J gene TRBJ1-1, with D possibly TRBD1 on 5 matching bases. V dropped 4 bases and J dropped 2 bases, with 8 bases sitting between them. The CDR3 extends over 13 amino acids. Germline V CDR1 and CDR2: SGHAT, FQNNGV. CDR3 in amino acids: CASSSTGNTEAFF. The CDR3 region has the DNA TGTGCCAGCAGCTCCACAGGAAACACTGAAGCTTTCTTT.

On this clonotype: A single base separates this from a much larger clone, so it may be a read error. The V call is TRBV25-1, the J call TRBJ2-3; D remains ambiguous. CDR1 and CDR2 from the germline V gene are MGHDK and SYGVNS. The CDR3 length is 11 residues. The CDR3 region is CASSDTHTQYF. CDR3 nucleotides: TGTGCCAGCAGTGACACACATACGCAGTATTTT.

This clonotype was counted ten times or more. The V call is TRBV5-1, the J call TRBJ2-1; 9 bases map to TRBD1. Germline V gives CDR1 SGHRS, CDR2 YFSETQ. The CDR3 sequence is 15 residues long. Trimming removed 0 bases from V and 5 bases from J; junction bases left unmatched: 3. This CDR3 reads CASSLEGQGHNEQFF. CDR3 coding DNA: TGCGCCAGCAGCTTGGAGGGACAGGGCCACAATGAGCAGTTCTTC.

This clonotype was found many times. The chain couples TRBV27 to TRBJ2-3; weak D call: TRBD1 (5 bases). With 6 bases removed from V and 1 base from J, the gap between germline ends came to 14 bases. The germline V gene encodes CDR1 MNHEY and CDR2 SMNVEV (reference sequence). The CDR3 sequence is 15 residues long. Here the CDR3 reads CASSEDTWGTDTQYF. The CDR3 DNA reads TGTGCCAGCAGCGAGGACACTTGGGGCACAGATACGCAGTATTTT.

This clonotype was detected ten times or more. The chain combines TRBV20-1 with TRBJ1-5; a weak D match, TRBD1 (6 bases). Germline V CDR1 and CDR2: DFQATT, SNEGSKA (reference sequence). V was pared by 3 bases and J by 4 bases, with 13 bases between. This CDR3 has 14 residues. CDR3 nucleotides: TGCAGTGCTAGGGACACAGGGAAGAATCAGCCCCAGCATTTT. Translating it yields CSARDTGKNQPQHF.

This clonotype occurred a few times. This chain uses TRBV7-9 with TRBJ2-5; tentative D call: TRBD2 (5 bases). The CDR3 consists of 13 residues. Germline V gene sequence: CDR1 SEHNR, CDR2 FQNEAQ (reference sequence). V was cut by 5 bases and J by 4 bases, with 11 bases left in between. Here the CDR3 reads CASSPGVSETQYF. CDR3 DNA sequence: TGTGCCAGCAGCCCCGGGGTTTCAGAGACCCAGTACTTC.

This clonotype was detected many times. V usage is TRBV7-8 and J usage is TRBJ2-1; D perhaps matches TRBD2 (5 bases). Deletions cut 5 bases from V and 0 bases from J, with 17 bases between. Germline V gene sequence: CDR1 SGHVS, CDR2 FQNEAQ. The CDR3 spans 17 residues. CDR3 amino acids: CASSVYLAPASYNEQFF. CDR3 DNA: TGTGCCAGCAGCGTATACTTAGCGCCGGCCTCCTACAATGAGCAGTTCTTC.

At least ten counts were recorded for this clonotype. This CDR3 is CSDQGLAAPDTQYF. CDR3 DNA sequence: TGCAGCGACCAGGGTCTAGCGGCGCCAGATACGCAGTATTTT. The chain employs TRBV29-1 and TRBJ2-3; TRBD2 aligns across 7 bases. V lost 7 bases to trimming and J lost 4 bases; unmatched junction nucleotides: 11. CDR3 length equals 14 residues. Germline V gene lookup returns CDR1 SQVTM and CDR2 ANQGSEA.

This clonotype was found many times. The genes are TRBV7-2 and TRBJ2-5; TRBD1 matches 7 bases. V lost 5 bases, J lost 4 bases, and 10 bases stayed unmatched. Germline V gene data show CDR1 as SGHTA and CDR2 as FQGNSA. This CDR3 region has 15 residues. The CDR3 reads CASSELGGRAETQYF. Here the CDR3 DNA reads TGTGCCAGCAGCGAGCTAGGGGGCCGGGCAGAGACCCAGTACTTC.

Regarding this clonotype: Being one base from a much bigger clone, this may be a read error. The rearrangement uses TRBV5-1 and TRBJ2-5; no clear D gene. The CDR3 is made up of 14 amino acids. V gave up 1 base and J gave up 2 bases, with 9 bases separating them. The germline gives CDR1 SGHRS, CDR2 YFSETQ. In nucleotides, the CDR3 is TGCGCCAGCAGCTTGTCCCCCGCTCAAGAGACCCAGTACTTC. Translated, it gives CASSLSPAQETQYF.

In its sample, this clonotype was seen many times. The chain recombines TRBV20-1 with TRBJ1-1; D is uncertain. This CDR3 is built from 13 residues. V was trimmed by 1 base and J by 3 bases, leaving 9 bases between them. Per germline, CDR1 DFQATT and CDR2 SNEGSKA (reference sequence). CDR3 nucleotides: TGCAGTGCTAGAGGACGGGTGGACACTGAAGCTTTCTTT. It specifies CSARGRVDTEAFF.

Ten or more counts support this clonotype. This chain links TRBV7-2 with TRBJ2-5, with unresolved D. Germline lookup yields CDR1 SGHTA and CDR2 FQGNSA. The CDR3 spans 11 residues. The V gene lost 3 bases and the J gene lost 5 bases, with 4 bases spanning the gap. The CDR3 region is CASSFRETQYF. As DNA, the CDR3 is TGTGCCAGCAGCTTTAGGGAGACCCAGTACTTC.

This clonotype was seen at least ten times. This chain uses TRBV15 with TRBJ2-7, with D perhaps TRBD2 (5 bases). CDR1 is LNHNV, CDR2 YYDKDF, per germline (reference sequence). V lost 3 bases and J lost 2, with 11 bases in between. The CDR3 totals 14 residues. The CDR3: CATSRSGFAYEQYF. Here the CDR3 DNA reads TGTGCCACCAGCAGGTCGGGATTCGCCTACGAGCAGTACTTC.

This clonotype was counted ten times or more. The junction differs from germline at one of its ends, possibly a read error. CDR3 bases: TGTGCCAGCAGCCCGGGACTAGCGGGGCCTCACTTC. Protein product: CASSPGLAGPHF. The genes are TRBV13 and TRBJ2-7; 13 bases agree with TRBD2. Germline V gives CDR1 PRHDT, CDR2 FYEKMQ (reference sequence). The CDR3 consists of 12 residues.

This clonotype was detected many times. This chain links TRBV28 with TRBJ2-6; 9 bases map to TRBD1. CDR3 length: 17 residues. Trimming cost V 7 bases and J 3 bases; bases outside gene matches: 10. Germline values: CDR1 MDHEN, CDR2 SYDVKM. The CDR3 sequence: CASTHLGDRDGANVLTF. CDR3 bases: TGTGCCAGCACTCATTTGGGGGACAGGGATGGGGCCAACGTCCTGACTTTC.

The sample holds many counts of this clonotype. The chain carries TRBV5-1 and TRBJ1-5; D is unclear. The CDR3 consists of 13 residues. V was clipped by 0 bases and J by 5 bases, with 6 bases between them. Germline CDR1 reads SGHRS; CDR2 reads YFSETQ. As DNA, the CDR3 is TGCGCCAGCAGCTTGGCCCCAGATCAGCCCCAGCATTTT. It is translated as CASSLAPDQPQHF.